A single sample is the source of the 32 T cell receptor beta chains below, sequenced in a study of blood T cell repertoires in COVID-19 (dated by TCRdb to 2018 to 2021). Library preparation used the immunoSEQ multiplex PCR assay. This immuneACCESS table, as held by TCRdb, lists in-frame sequences with V and J called but not all clones. Of the missing ones, under half trace to an unresolved V gene in checked studies; the others have no known cause. For this sample the table gives 24,000 or so clones, of which about nine tenths were detected only once. The ten largest account for approximately 13% of the sample. Sequenced material: peripheral blood. These TCRs come from a human donor in a cohort sampled during active COVID-19. The donor label of this sample is uncertain.

The chain's CDR3 is CASSLVYGTDEKLFF. CDR3 DNA: TGTGCCAGCAGCTTAGTATATGGGACAGATGAAAAACTGTTTTTT. The chain employs TRBV7-2 and TRBJ1-4; 7 bases are shared with TRBD1. This CDR3 contains 15 residues. Germline V gene sequence: CDR1 SGHTA, CDR2 FQGNSA. V shed 1 base, J shed 6 bases, and the junction held 5 bases outside the gene matches.

The chain has TRBV5-5 and TRBJ2-3, with 10 bases aligning to TRBD2. Germline-derived CDR1 and CDR2 are SGHKS and YYEKEE (reference sequence). The CDR3 runs to 15 residues. V trimming: 1 base; J trimming: 2 bases; junction bases outside the gene matches: 1. This CDR3 reads CASSLLAGVTDTQYF. The CDR3 bases are TGTGCCAGCAGCTTGCTAGCGGGGGTCACAGATACGCAGTATTTT.

The chain recombines TRBV9 with TRBJ1-1; TRBD1 might be the D (5 bases). Trimming took off 3 bases at V and 0 bases at J, with 12 bases between the two ends. Germline lookup yields CDR1 SGDLS and CDR2 YYNGEE. This CDR3 has 15 residues. The CDR3 protein is CASSAHPTVNTEAFF. The CDR3 DNA sequence: TGTGCCAGCAGCGCCCACCCGACAGTGAACACTGAAGCTTTCTTT.

The rearrangement joins TRBV6-5 to TRBJ1-1, with TRBD1 matching 8 bases. The junction had 7 bases not matched to a gene; V was cut back by 5 bases and J by 5 bases. The CDR3 runs 14 residues. Germline CDR1 and CDR2: MNHEY and SVGAGI. CDR3 in amino acids: CASSRTGGWTEAFF. The CDR3 DNA reads TGTGCCAGCAGTCGTACAGGGGGGTGGACTGAAGCTTTCTTT.

The chain couples TRBV3-1 (or the pseudogene TRBV3-2) to TRBJ2-3; possible D gene TRBD2, 5 bases. The germline gives CDR1 LGHDT, CDR2 YNNKEL (reference sequence). The CDR3 has 15 amino acids. V was trimmed by 5 bases and J by 4 bases, leaving 16 bases between them. In DNA form, the CDR3 reads TGTGCCAGCAGCACCCGTAGCGCCACCTCAGATACGCAGTATTTT. As protein: CASSTRSATSDTQYF.

This sequence joins TRBV7-8 and TRBJ2-5, with D unresolved. CDR1 and CDR2 from the germline V gene are SGHVS and FQNEAQ. The CDR3 has 13 amino acids. Between the trimmed V and J ends, which lost 6 bases and 4 bases, there was a span of 12 bases. This chain's CDR3 is CASRPFGGETQYF. CDR3 coding DNA: TGTGCCAGCAGACCGTTTGGCGGAGAGACCCAGTACTTC.

The V and J genes are TRBV6-1 and TRBJ1-6; possible D gene TRBD1, 5 bases. Germline CDR1 is MNHNS and CDR2 is SASEGT. V shed 2 bases and J shed 9 bases, with 17 bases lying between them. The CDR3 spans 16 residues. The CDR3 DNA reads as TGTGCCAGCAGTGAATACTGGGGGGAGTTGGGTTCACCCCTCCACTTT. This translates into CASSEYWGELGSPLHF.

The chain joins TRBV2 to TRBJ2-6; weak D call: TRBD2 (6 bases). This CDR3 is 13 amino acids long. Trimming cost V 9 bases and J 1 base, with 7 bases left between them. Germline CDR1 reads SNHLY; CDR2 reads FYNNEI. Here the CDR3 DNA reads TGTGCCAGGGAGGGATCTGGGGCCAACGTCCTGACTTTC. Protein sequence: CAREGSGANVLTF.

The chain has TRBV7-2 and TRBJ1-5; 7 nucleotides align to TRBD1. V was pared by 2 bases and J by 2 bases, with 0 bases of the junction left unmatched. CDR3 size: 14 residues. Germline V gene data show CDR1 as SGHTA and CDR2 as FQGNSA. This chain's CDR3 is CASSLTGGNQPQHF. CDR3 in DNA: TGTGCCAGCAGCTTAACAGGGGGCAATCAGCCCCAGCATTTT.

This clone was found once. The chain employs TRBV7-2 and TRBJ1-1; unclear D gene. CDR1 is SGHTA and CDR2 is FQGNSA in the germline V gene. The CDR3 is made up of 14 amino acids. V lost 1 base and J lost 5, with 11 bases in between. CDR3 sequence (DNA): TGTGCCAGCAGCTTAGTTCTCGCGAGGACTGAAGCTTTCTTT. It codes for CASSLVLARTEAFF.

The rearrangement uses TRBV7-2 and TRBJ2-1; 8 nucleotides align to TRBD1. V lost 1 base and J lost 7; bases outside the gene matches: 9. Germline CDR1 and CDR2: SGHTA and FQGNSA. This CDR3 is built from 16 residues. The CDR3 region is CASSLDGTGIRNEQFF. The CDR3 nucleotides are TGTGCCAGCAGCTTAGACGGGACAGGCATTCGGAATGAGCAGTTCTTC.

This sequence joins TRBV6-2 or TRBV6-3 and TRBJ2-1, with 7 positions matching TRBD2. This CDR3 region has 17 residues. Trimming removed 5 bases from V and 1 base from J; junction bases left unmatched: 11. The germline CDR1 and CDR2 sequences are MNHEY and SVGEGT. The CDR3: CASSPSLGGGSYNEQFF. DNA of the CDR3: TGTGCCAGCAGTCCCTCCTTGGGCGGGGGTTCCTACAATGAGCAGTTCTTC.

V is TRBV7-8 and J is TRBJ2-1, with TRBD2 matching over 7 bases. With V trimmed by 2 bases and J by 9 bases, 16 bases remained unmatched. The CDR3 covers 17 residues. Germline assignment: CDR1 SGHVS and CDR2 FQNEAQ. The CDR3 DNA follows: TGTGCCAGCAGCTTAAACCTGCAGCGGGGCCGCGGGAGTGAGCAGTTCTTC. Translating it yields CASSLNLQRGRGSEQFF.

This rearrangement joins TRBV6-5 to TRBJ2-3; TRBD2 matches 8 bases. After removal of 0 bases from V and 8 bases from J, the junction contained 4 bases not matched to a gene. The germline CDR1 and CDR2 sequences are MNHEY and SVGAGI. CDR3 length: 14 amino acids. The CDR3 sequence is CASSYSAGGGTQYF. As DNA, the CDR3 is TGTGCCAGCAGTTACTCTGCGGGGGGAGGTACGCAGTATTTT.

The J gene is TRBJ1-4, the V gene TRBV11-2, with unresolved D. Trimming left V 4 bases short and J 0 bases short, with 12 bases between. Per germline, CDR1 SGHAT and CDR2 FQNNGV. The CDR3 contains 16 residues. In DNA form, the CDR3 reads TGTGCCAGCAGCTCGAATCGGGGTTCAACTAATGAAAAACTGTTTTTT. It translates to CASSSNRGSTNEKLFF.

V usage is TRBV19 and J usage is TRBJ2-2; the match to TRBD2 covers 10 bases. This CDR3 region has 17 residues. With V trimmed by 4 bases and J by 4 bases, 9 bases remained unmatched. The V gene's germline CDR1 is LNHDA and CDR2 SQIVND (reference sequence). The CDR3 DNA reads TGTGCCAGTAGTAAAATTAGCGGGGGGTCGAGCACCGGGGAGCTGTTTTTT. This sequence encodes CASSKISGGSSTGELFF.

The chain joins TRBV3-1 (or the pseudogene TRBV3-2) to TRBJ2-3; D gene uncertain. Germline assignment: CDR1 LGHDT and CDR2 YNNKEL (reference sequence). The CDR3 is 15 amino acids. Between the trimmed V and J ends, which lost 4 bases and 3 bases, there was a span of 14 bases. The CDR3, as DNA: TGTGCCAGCAGCCCACCTGGGTGGGCGACAGATACGCAGTATTTT. This sequence encodes CASSPPGWATDTQYF.

V usage is TRBV10-3 and J usage is TRBJ2-1, with D maybe TRBD2 (6 bases). The ends were cut back, 8 bases at V and 0 bases at J, with 14 bases in the middle. The germline gives CDR1 ENHRY, CDR2 SYGVKD. The CDR3 has 15 amino acids. The CDR3 bases are TGTGCCATCTCAGGCGGGAAGAGCTCCTACAATGAGCAGTTCTTC. This codes for CAISGGKSSYNEQFF.

V is TRBV6-1 and J is TRBJ1-2; 7 bases agree with TRBD1. The CDR3 consists of 15 residues. Germline V gives CDR1 MNHNS, CDR2 SASEGT. V trimming: 0 bases; J trimming: 4 bases; junction bases outside the gene matches: 5. CDR3 loop: CASSEAPGGIYGYTF. CDR3 bases: TGTGCCAGCAGTGAAGCGCCAGGGGGAATCTATGGCTACACCTTC.

The chain is built from TRBV6-5 and TRBJ1-2; D remains ambiguous. Germline V lookup: CDR1 MNHEY, CDR2 SVGAGI. The ends were cut back, 2 bases at V and 0 bases at J, with 7 bases in the middle. The CDR3 runs to 14 residues. The CDR3, as DNA: TGTGCCAGCAGTTACGCGGCAGCTAACTATGGCTACACCTTC. Its protein is CASSYAAANYGYTF.

The chain employs TRBV18 and TRBJ2-3; 7 bases match TRBD2. Germline values: CDR1 KGHSH, CDR2 LQKENI. This CDR3 has 20 residues. V was pared by 0 bases and J by 4 bases, with 19 bases of the junction left unmatched. CDR3 sequence: CASSPPFSESRGGLPDTQYF. Written as DNA, the CDR3 is TGTGCCAGCTCACCACCATTCAGCGAGTCAAGGGGAGGGTTGCCAGATACGCAGTATTTT.

The rearrangement joins TRBV6-5 to TRBJ1-1; 8 positions match TRBD1. The CDR3 runs to 15 residues. V was clipped by 6 bases and J by 3 bases; unmatched bases: 9. Germline V CDR1 and CDR2: MNHEY, SVGAGI. The CDR3: CASRWTGRLDTEAFF. The CDR3 coding sequence is TGTGCCAGCAGATGGACAGGGCGGTTGGACACTGAAGCTTTCTTT.

The genes are TRBV6-5 and TRBJ2-7; 9 nucleotides match TRBD1. Germline V gene sequence: CDR1 MNHEY, CDR2 SVGAGI. This CDR3 region has 15 residues. V lost 7 bases, J lost 5 bases, and 12 bases stayed unmatched. The CDR3 loop reads CASKETGQGPNEQYF. As DNA, the CDR3 is TGTGCCAGCAAGGAAACGGGACAGGGTCCCAACGAGCAGTACTTC.

This chain connects TRBV2 to TRBJ2-1, with D possibly being TRBD2 (7 bases). The CDR3 length is 15 residues. The V and J ends lost 6 bases and 4 bases respectively, with 16 bases between them. CDR1 is SNHLY, CDR2 FYNNEI, per germline. The CDR3: CASRSGGLIYNEQFF. The CDR3 DNA reads as TGTGCCAGCAGGTCGGGGGGCTTAATATACAATGAGCAGTTCTTC.

This rearrangement joins TRBV6-2 or TRBV6-3 to TRBJ2-1; D gene unclear. The CDR3 is made up of 11 amino acids. Germline CDR1 MNHEY, CDR2 SVGEGT. V lost 2 bases, J lost 7 bases, and 3 bases lay in between. Here the CDR3 DNA reads TGTGCCAGCAGTTACCGTAATGAGCAGTTCTTC. Translated, it gives CASSYRNEQFF.

The rearrangement links TRBV28 to TRBJ1-5; no reliable D call. The CDR3 consists of 14 residues. Germline V lookup: CDR1 MDHEN, CDR2 SYDVKM. V lost 10 bases and J lost 7, with 20 bases in between. The DNA of the CDR3 is TGTGCCACCCGTGGGAGGTTCGTAGACCAGCCCCAGCATTTT. Translated: CATRGRFVDQPQHF.

This chain connects TRBV2 to TRBJ2-3; no reliable D call. Germline CDR1 and CDR2: SNHLY and FYNNEI. V lost 4 bases, J lost 10 bases, and 12 bases lay in between. This CDR3 is built from 12 residues. The chain's CDR3 is CASSGDSHAQYF. The CDR3 coding sequence is TGTGCCAGCAGTGGAGACTCCCACGCGCAGTATTTT.

This clone showed up just once. This chain connects TRBV7-9 to TRBJ2-3; D may be TRBD1 (6 bases). The CDR3 loop spans 15 amino acids. The V and J ends lost 2 bases and 4 bases respectively, with 13 bases between them. The V gene's germline CDR1 is SEHNR and CDR2 FQNEAQ (reference sequence). CDR3 residues: CASSLTAGVADTQYF. In nucleotides, the CDR3 is TGTGCCAGCAGCTTAACGGCAGGGGTGGCAGATACGCAGTATTTT.

In DNA, the CDR3 is TGTGCCAGCAGTGAGCGGGGTGGGTGGGATGAGCAGTTCTTC. It translates to CASSERGGWDEQFF. V is TRBV6-1 and J is TRBJ2-1; a possible D gene is TRBD2 (6 bases). V gave up 3 bases and J gave up 8 bases, with 14 bases separating them. The CDR3 sequence is 14 residues long. Per germline, CDR1 MNHNS and CDR2 SASEGT.

The rearrangement uses TRBV5-1 and TRBJ2-7; possibly TRBD2 for D (5 bases). Germline CDR1 SGHRS, CDR2 YFSETQ. The CDR3 spans 13 residues. The ends were cut back, 0 bases at V and 5 bases at J, with 9 bases in the middle. The CDR3 nucleotides are TGCGCCAGCAGCTTGGGGGCGGGCGACGAGCAGTACTTC. It specifies CASSLGAGDEQYF.

This clone has just one count. The rearrangement links TRBV6-6 to TRBJ2-3; 12 positions match TRBD2. The CDR3 length is 16 residues. From germline, CDR1 is MNHNY and CDR2 SVGAGI (reference sequence). The ends lost 4 bases at V and 2 bases at J; junction bases unmatched: 4. CDR3 DNA sequence: TGTGCCAGCAGTTCAAGGACTAGCGGGATCACAGATACGCAGTATTTT. It yields the protein CASSSRTSGITDTQYF.

This chain links TRBV3-1 (or the pseudogene TRBV3-2) with TRBJ1-4; D ambiguous. Between the trimmed V and J ends, which lost 1 base and 5 bases, there was a span of 8 bases. The CDR3 extends over 14 amino acids. Germline V lookup: CDR1 LGHDT, CDR2 YNNKEL (reference sequence). The CDR3 here is CASSQGRFNEKLFF. CDR3 sequence (DNA): TGTGCCAGCAGCCAAGGCAGATTCAATGAAAAACTGTTTTTT.